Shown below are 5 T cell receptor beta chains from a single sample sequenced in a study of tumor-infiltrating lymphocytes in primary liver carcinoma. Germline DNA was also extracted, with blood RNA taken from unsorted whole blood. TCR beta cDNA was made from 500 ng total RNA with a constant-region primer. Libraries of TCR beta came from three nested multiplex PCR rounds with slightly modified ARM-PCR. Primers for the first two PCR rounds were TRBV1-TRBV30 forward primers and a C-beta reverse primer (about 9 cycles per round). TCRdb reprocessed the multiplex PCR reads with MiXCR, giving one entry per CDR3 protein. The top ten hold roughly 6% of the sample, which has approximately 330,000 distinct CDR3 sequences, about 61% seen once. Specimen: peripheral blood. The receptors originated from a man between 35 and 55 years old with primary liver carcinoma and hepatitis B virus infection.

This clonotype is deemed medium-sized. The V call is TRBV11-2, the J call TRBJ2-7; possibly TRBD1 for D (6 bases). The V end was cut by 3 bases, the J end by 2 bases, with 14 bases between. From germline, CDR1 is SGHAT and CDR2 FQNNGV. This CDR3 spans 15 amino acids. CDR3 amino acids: CASSLGAGGTYEQYF. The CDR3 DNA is TGTGCCAGCAGCTTGGGGGCTGGCGGAACCTACGAGCAGTACTTC. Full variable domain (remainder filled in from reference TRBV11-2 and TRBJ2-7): EAGVAQSPRYKIIEKRQSVAFWCNPISGHATLYWYQQILGQGPKLLIQFQNNGVVDDSQLPKDRFSAERLKGVDSTLKIQPAKLEDSAVYLCASSLGAGGTYEQYFGPGTRLTVT.

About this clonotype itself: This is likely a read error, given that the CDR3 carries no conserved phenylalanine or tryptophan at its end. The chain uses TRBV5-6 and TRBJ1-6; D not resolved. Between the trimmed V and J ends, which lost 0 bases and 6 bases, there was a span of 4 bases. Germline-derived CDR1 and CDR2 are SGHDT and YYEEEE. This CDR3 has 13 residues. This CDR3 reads CASSLGVNSPLHY. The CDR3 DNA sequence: TGTGCCAGCAGCTTGGGGGTTAATTCACCCCTCCACTAT.

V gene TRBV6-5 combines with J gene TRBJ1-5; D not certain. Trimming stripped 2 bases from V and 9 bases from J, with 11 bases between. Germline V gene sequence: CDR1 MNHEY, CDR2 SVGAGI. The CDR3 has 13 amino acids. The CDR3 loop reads CASSYNERGPQHF. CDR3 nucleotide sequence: TGTGCCAGCAGTTACAACGAGCGGGGGCCCCAGCATTTT.

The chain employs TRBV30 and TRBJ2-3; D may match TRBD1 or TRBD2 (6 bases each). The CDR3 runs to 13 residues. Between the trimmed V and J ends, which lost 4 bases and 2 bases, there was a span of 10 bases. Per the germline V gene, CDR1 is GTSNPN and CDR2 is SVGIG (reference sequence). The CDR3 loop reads CAWTRGDTDTQYF. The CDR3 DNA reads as TGTGCCTGGACGAGGGGGGACACAGATACGCAGTATTTT.

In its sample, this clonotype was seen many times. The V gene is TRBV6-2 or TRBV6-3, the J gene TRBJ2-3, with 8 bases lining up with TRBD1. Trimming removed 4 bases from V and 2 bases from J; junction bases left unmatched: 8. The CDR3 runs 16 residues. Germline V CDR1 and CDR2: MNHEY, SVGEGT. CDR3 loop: CASSWGQEEPTDTQYF. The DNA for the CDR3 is TGTGCCAGCAGTTGGGGACAGGAAGAACCCACAGATACGCAGTATTTT.